This record concerns one T cell receptor (beta chain) sequence. A clone one base away is much larger, so this may be a read error. This entry comes from a study of OX40 agonist ivuxolimab in advanced cancers. V gave up 8 bases and J gave up 2 bases; unmatched junction bases: 8. CDR3 length: 14 residues. Germline V gives CDR1 MNHEY, CDR2 SVGAGI. Repertoires were generated with immunoSEQ multiplex PCR, while TCRdb's copy carries only in-frame clones and drops some. The sample includes under 90,000 clones, about 85% of them seen just once. Autoimmune disease history or systemic immunosuppression barred patients. The study sampled blood at baseline, cycle 4 day 1, and cycle 7 day 1.

The sequencing used CD4+ or CD8+ T cells sorted from blood, collected in a trial of the OX40 agonist ivuxolimab. The chain uses TRBV6-5 and TRBJ2-7; TRBD1 aligns across 8 bases. The TCR was taken from an adult with an advanced solid tumor such as melanoma, head and neck, liver or kidney cancer. As DNA, the CDR3 is TGTGCCAGCGGTGCCGGGACAGGCCCCTACGAGCAGTACTTC. Translation gives CASGAGTGPYEQYF.